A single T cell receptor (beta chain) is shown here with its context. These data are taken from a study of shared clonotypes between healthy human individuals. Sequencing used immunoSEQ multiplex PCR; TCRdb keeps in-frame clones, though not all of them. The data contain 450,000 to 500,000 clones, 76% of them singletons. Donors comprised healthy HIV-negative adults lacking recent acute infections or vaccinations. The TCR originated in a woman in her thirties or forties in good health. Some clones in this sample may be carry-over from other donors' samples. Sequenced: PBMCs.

CDR3 nucleotides: TGTGCCAGCACGGTACGGGGAACCGGGGAGCTGTTTTTT. This sequence encodes CASTVRGTGELFF. The rearrangement links TRBV9 to TRBJ2-2; D might be TRBD2 (5 bases). Trimming took off 6 bases at V and 5 bases at J, with 11 bases between the two ends. The CDR3 totals 13 residues. Germline loops: CDR1 SGDLS, CDR2 YYNGEE.